Detailed here is one T cell receptor (beta chain). Its specificity is not known. At one end, the junction sequence differs from germline, possibly due to a read error. Sequencing was performed with immunoSEQ multiplex PCR; in TCRdb, only in-frame clones are kept and a portion is missing. The sample consists of some 140,000 clones, 70% to 90% of them appearing once. This sample is drawn from a study of T cell responses to AZD1222 COVID-19 vaccine. Study information: The study pooled second doses at about 4 or about 12 weeks.

Study-wide points: Donor demographics were predominantly white British with a female majority; clonal diversity may be underestimated. Repertoire sampling occurred only after the peak T cell response.

From germline, CDR1 is LGHNA and CDR2 YSLEER. This CDR3 is built from 12 residues. This receptor was identified in an adult in good health. V usage is TRBV4-3 and J usage is TRBJ1-3; no definite D call. The sequences come from peripheral blood, collected on day 0 of AZD1222 vaccination. The CDR3 region is CASSQDRGTKQF. As DNA, the CDR3 is TGCGCCAGCAGCCAAGATAGAGGAACCAAGCAGTTT.